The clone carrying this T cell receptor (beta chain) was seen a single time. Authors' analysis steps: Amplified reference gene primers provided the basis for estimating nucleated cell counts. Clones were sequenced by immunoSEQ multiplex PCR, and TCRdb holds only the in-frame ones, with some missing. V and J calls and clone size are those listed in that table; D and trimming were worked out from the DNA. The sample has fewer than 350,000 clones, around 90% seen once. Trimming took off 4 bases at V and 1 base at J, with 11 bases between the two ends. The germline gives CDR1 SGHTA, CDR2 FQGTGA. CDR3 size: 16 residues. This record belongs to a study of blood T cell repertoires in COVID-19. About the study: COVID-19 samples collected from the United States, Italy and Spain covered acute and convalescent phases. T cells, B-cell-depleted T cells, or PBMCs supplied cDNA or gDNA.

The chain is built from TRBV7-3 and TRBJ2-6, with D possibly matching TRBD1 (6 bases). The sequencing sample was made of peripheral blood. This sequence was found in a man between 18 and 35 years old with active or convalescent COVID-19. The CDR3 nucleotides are TGTGCCAGCAGCTCCACAGGGCTTTCTGGGGCCAACGTCCTGACTTTC. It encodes CASSSTGLSGANVLTF.